The TCR beta chain described here comes from a study of PD-L1 blockade in urothelial cancer. Study in general: Patients took up atezolizumab in the mid-2010s at 1,200 mg intravenously every 3 weeks. Male sex and bladder-origin urothelial cancer characterized about 85% of the roughly 30 patients. Broader study findings: Durable benefit was linked to greater 3-week expansion of tumor-associated blood clones.

This clone was recorded at least ten times. Its antigen is unknown. Assay used: immunoSEQ multiplex PCR; TCRdb lists only in-frame clones, some missing. Of tens of thousands of clones in the sample, roughly 79% were seen once. CDR3 size: 14 residues. Trimming removed 6 bases at V and 2 bases at J, with 11 bases between. Germline V gives CDR1 MGHDK, CDR2 SYGVNS. Time point: pretreatment peripheral blood. Sample contribution per patient ranged from 1 to 8, covering pretreatment and on-treatment. The source of this sequence is a man between 70 and 80 years old with urothelial cancer. Sequenced material: PBMCs, taken around atezolizumab (anti-PD-L1) treatment. The J gene is TRBJ2-1, the V gene TRBV25-1, with D possibly being TRBD1 (5 bases). The CDR3, as DNA: TGTGCCAGCAGACAGGCCGGCACCTACAATGAGCAGTTCTTC. Its protein is CASRQAGTYNEQFF.